The 10 T cell receptor beta chains in this list originate from one sample, sequenced in a study of OX40 agonist ivuxolimab in advanced cancers. Profiling relied on immunoSEQ multiplex PCR, and the TCRdb table lists in-frame clones only, not all of them. The repertoire holds tens of thousands of clones, with 80% to 95% as singletons. Sequenced material: CD4+ or CD8+ T cells sorted from blood, taken in a trial of the OX40 agonist ivuxolimab. These receptor sequences come from an adult with an advanced solid tumor such as melanoma, head and neck, liver or kidney cancer.

V is TRBV28 and J is TRBJ2-1, with TRBD2 matching over 11 bases. V dropped 8 bases and J dropped 6; count of bases not matched to a gene: 6. The CDR3 totals 14 residues. Germline loops: CDR1 MDHEN, CDR2 SYDVKM. In DNA, the CDR3 is TGTGCCAGCGTAGCGGGGGGGCACTCCAATGAGCAGTTCTTC. This encodes CASVAGGHSNEQFF.

This clone has just a few counts. V gene TRBV2 combines with J gene TRBJ1-1; D is ambiguous. Germline V gene lookup returns CDR1 SNHLY and CDR2 FYNNEI. V was cut by 5 bases and J by 2 bases, with 12 bases left in between. This CDR3 has 14 amino acids. In DNA, the CDR3 is TGTGCCAGCAGTATCCGACGGATTAACACTGAAGCTTTCTTT. It encodes CASSIRRINTEAFF.

The table lists this clone with a count of one. The chain is built from TRBV27 and TRBJ2-1; 7 nucleotides align to TRBD1. The CDR3 runs to 14 residues. Germline V gives CDR1 MNHEY, CDR2 SMNVEV (reference sequence). After removal of 9 bases from V and 1 base from J, the junction contained 6 bases not matched to a gene. CDR3 sequence reads: CASTKQGSYNEQFF. The CDR3 nucleotides are TGTGCCAGTACGAAACAGGGGTCCTACAATGAGCAGTTCTTC.

This clone was seen a handful of times. The chain couples TRBV7-8 to TRBJ2-1, with TRBD2 matching 7 bases. The trim removed 1 base at V and 6 bases at J, leaving 6 bases unmatched. This CDR3 contains 15 residues. Germline CDR1 is SGHVS and CDR2 is FQNEAQ. This CDR3 reads CASSLGRLAANEQFF. The CDR3 DNA sequence: TGTGCCAGCAGCTTAGGGAGGCTAGCGGCCAATGAGCAGTTCTTC.

The genes are TRBV19 and TRBJ1-2, with TRBD1 matching 7 bases. This CDR3 is 14 amino acids long. Trimming took 2 bases from V and 1 from J; bases not matched to a gene: 1. The germline gives CDR1 LNHDA, CDR2 SQIVND (reference sequence). The CDR3 DNA sequence: TGTGCCAGTAGTATACAGGGGGATAACTATGGCTACACCTTC. Translation gives CASSIQGDNYGYTF.

This clone has a single count. The chain couples TRBV7-9 to TRBJ2-1; unclear D gene. Trimming pared 5 bases from V and 8 bases from J, leaving 19 bases between. This CDR3 has 15 residues. Germline V gives CDR1 SEHNR, CDR2 FQNEAQ (reference sequence). The CDR3 reads CASSGEGSRGYEQFF. CDR3 coding DNA: TGTGCCAGCAGCGGAGAAGGATCCCGAGGCTATGAGCAGTTCTTC.

The chain has TRBV19 and TRBJ1-5; D unresolved. The CDR3 runs 14 residues. The germline V gene has CDR1 LNHDA and CDR2 SQIVND (reference sequence). Trimming took 3 bases from V and 2 from J, leaving 8 bases between them. CDR3 bases: TGTGCCAGTAGTATTTTTATCGGCAATCAGCCCCAGCATTTT. Its translation: CASSIFIGNQPQHF.

The chain uses TRBV10-2 and TRBJ2-3; D is possibly TRBD2 (6 bases). V was trimmed by 6 bases and J by 5 bases, leaving 15 bases between them. Germline values: CDR1 WSHSY, CDR2 SAAADI. The CDR3 has 14 amino acids. The CDR3 DNA follows: TGCGCCAGCAGCGGTACTAGCAGAGGAGATACGCAGTATTTT. It translates to CASSGTSRGDTQYF.

This clone was observed once. At one boundary the junction diverges from the germline segment, which might be a read error. V and J are TRBV28 and TRBJ2-7; 12 bases match TRBD2. CDR3 length equals 14 residues. Germline CDR1 reads MDHEN; CDR2 reads SYDVKM. The CDR3 is CASSLGLAGPHLGF. The CDR3 region has the DNA TGTGCCAGCAGTTTAGGACTAGCGGGGCCCCACCTGGGCTTC.

This clone has only a few counts. V is TRBV30 and J is TRBJ1-1, with D perhaps matching TRBD1 (5 bases). Germline CDR1 GTSNPN, CDR2 SVGIG (reference sequence). The CDR3 runs to 13 residues. The V end was cut by 1 base, the J end by 5 bases, with 11 bases between. The CDR3 sequence: CAWSGGGYTEAFF. The DNA of the CDR3 is TGTGCCTGGAGTGGGGGCGGGTATACTGAAGCTTTCTTT.